The T cell receptor beta chain under discussion was sequenced for a study of regulatory T cells in long-lasting Graves disease. The overall study: Recently diagnosed Graves' patients had received antithyroid drugs for under 3 months. Study observations and caveats: Less diverse TCR repertoires were seen in persistent Graves' patients than in newly diagnosed ones.

Building the TCR beta libraries relied on iRepertoire HTBI primers, and CDR3 regions underwent Arm-PCR. One entry per CDR3 protein, called by TCRdb with MiXCR from the multiplex PCR reads. This table holds over 500,000 distinct CDR3 sequences, about 15% found once. The CDR3 covers 20 residues. Trimming at V came to 0 bases and at J to 3 bases, leaving 16 bases not matched to a gene. Germline values: CDR1 SGDLS, CDR2 YYNGEE. Time point described: newly diagnosed GD, antithyroid drugs for less than 3 months. From PBMCs, RNA was extracted and then used to make the TCR library. Details on this clonotype: The target antigen is unknown. Possible read error: a much larger clone is one base away.

The sample was also reused in another study, on T cells in Graves' hyperthyroidism and ophthalmopathy.

The source is a woman aged 25 to 45 with Graves disease. Source: peripheral blood mononuclear cells (PBMCs), taken at new diagnosis, from a patient treated with antithyroid drugs. V usage is TRBV9 and J usage is TRBJ2-5; 11 bases line up with TRBD2. CDR3 amino acids: CASSVGGLGTSGPSKETQYF. In DNA, the CDR3 is TGTGCCAGCAGCGTAGGGGGCTTAGGGACTAGCGGACCATCAAAAGAGACCCAGTACTTC.